This T cell receptor beta chain was identified during a study of graft-versus-host responses after intestinal transplantation. On this clone itself: Antigen unknown.

Only in-frame clones appear in the TCRdb table, and some are missing; sequencing was by immunoSEQ multiplex PCR. There are roughly 110,000 clones in the sample; 90% to 95% occur only once, and 1% to 1.5% lies in the top ten. This CDR3 comprises 13 residues. CDR1 is SGHNT, CDR2 YENEEA, per germline. Trimming cost V 1 base and J 6 bases, with 9 bases left between them. The receptor's source is a human donor who was the organ donor for an intestinal transplant. The sample in question was unstimulated CD8+ T cells sorted from spleen or lymph node cells, obtained before transplant. This sequence joins TRBV11-3 and TRBJ1-1; D perhaps matches TRBD1 (5 bases). The DNA of the CDR3 is TGTGCCAGCAGCTTAGCCGCAGGGTCTGAAGCTTTCTTT. It encodes CASSLAAGSEAFF.